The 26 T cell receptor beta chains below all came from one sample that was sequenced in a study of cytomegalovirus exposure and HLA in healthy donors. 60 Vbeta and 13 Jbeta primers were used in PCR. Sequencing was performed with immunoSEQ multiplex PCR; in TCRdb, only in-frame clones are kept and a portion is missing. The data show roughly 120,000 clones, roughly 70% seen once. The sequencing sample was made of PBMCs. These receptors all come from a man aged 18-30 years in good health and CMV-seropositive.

The CDR3 DNA sequence: TGTGCCAGCAGTGACGGCCCAGAATCTGAAGCTTTCTTT. Amino acid sequence: CASSDGPESEAFF. The chain has TRBV6-4 and TRBJ1-1, with D hard to call. The CDR3 covers 13 residues. The germline gives CDR1 MRHNA, CDR2 SNTAGT. Deletions cut 2 bases from V and 6 bases from J, with 10 bases between.

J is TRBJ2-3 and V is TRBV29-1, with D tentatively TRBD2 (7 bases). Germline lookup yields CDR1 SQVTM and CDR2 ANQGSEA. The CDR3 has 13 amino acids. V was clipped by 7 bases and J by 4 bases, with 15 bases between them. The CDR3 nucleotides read TGCAGCGCCGATGGGGGGGCAGCAGATACGCAGTATTTT. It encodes CSADGGAADTQYF.

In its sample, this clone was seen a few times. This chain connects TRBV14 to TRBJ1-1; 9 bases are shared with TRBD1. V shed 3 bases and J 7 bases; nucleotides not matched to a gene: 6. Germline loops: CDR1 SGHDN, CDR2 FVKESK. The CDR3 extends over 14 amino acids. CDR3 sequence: CASSHTTGGCEAFF. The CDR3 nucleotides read TGTGCCAGCAGCCATACGACAGGGGGGTGTGAAGCTTTCTTT.

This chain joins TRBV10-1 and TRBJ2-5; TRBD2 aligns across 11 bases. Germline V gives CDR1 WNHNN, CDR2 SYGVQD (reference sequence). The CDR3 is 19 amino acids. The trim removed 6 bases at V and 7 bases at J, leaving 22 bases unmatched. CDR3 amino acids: CASSPGTSGSGVLRGTQYF. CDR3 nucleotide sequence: TGCGCCAGCAGCCCCGGGACTAGCGGCAGTGGGGTTTTAAGAGGGACCCAGTACTTC.

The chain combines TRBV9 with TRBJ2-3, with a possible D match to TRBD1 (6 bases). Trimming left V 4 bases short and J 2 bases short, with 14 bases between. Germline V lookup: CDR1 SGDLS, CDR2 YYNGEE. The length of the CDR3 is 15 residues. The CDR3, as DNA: TGTGCCAGCAGCTTCCGGGACATTCCCACAGATACGCAGTATTTT. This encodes CASSFRDIPTDTQYF.

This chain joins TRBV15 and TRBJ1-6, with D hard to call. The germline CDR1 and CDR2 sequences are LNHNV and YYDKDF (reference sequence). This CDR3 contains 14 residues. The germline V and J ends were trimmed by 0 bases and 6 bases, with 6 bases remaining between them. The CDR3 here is CATSRDTGNSPLHF. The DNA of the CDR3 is TGTGCCACCAGCAGAGATACGGGTAATTCACCCCTCCACTTT.

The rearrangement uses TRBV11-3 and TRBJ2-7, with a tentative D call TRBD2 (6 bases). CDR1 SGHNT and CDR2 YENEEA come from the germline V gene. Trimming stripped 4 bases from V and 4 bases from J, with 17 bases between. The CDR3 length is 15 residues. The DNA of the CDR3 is TGTGCCAGCAGCTCGAATTTTGGGGCGGGGTACGAGCAGTACTTC. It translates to CASSSNFGAGYEQYF.

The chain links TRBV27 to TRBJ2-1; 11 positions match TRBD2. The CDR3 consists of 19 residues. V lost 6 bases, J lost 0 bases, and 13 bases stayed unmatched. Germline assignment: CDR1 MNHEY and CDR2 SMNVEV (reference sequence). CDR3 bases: TGTGCCAGCAGCCCGAGGCTAGCGGGGGGCCCCAGCTCCTACAATGAGCAGTTCTTC. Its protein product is CASSPRLAGGPSSYNEQFF.

CDR3 amino acids: CASSSWDRVLSEAFF. CDR3 nucleotide sequence: TGCGCCAGCAGCTCATGGGACAGGGTCCTATCTGAAGCTTTCTTT. The chain combines TRBV5-1 with TRBJ1-1, with TRBD1 matching over 9 bases. V was pared by 3 bases and J by 6 bases, with 9 bases of the junction left unmatched. The CDR3 runs 15 residues. The germline V gene encodes CDR1 SGHRS and CDR2 YFSETQ.

The CDR3 here is CASSYETGLVGGYTF. The DNA of the CDR3 is TGTGCCAGCAGTTACGAGACAGGGCTAGTGGGTGGCTACACCTTC. The chain employs TRBV6-5 and TRBJ1-2; 7 bases align to TRBD1. The CDR3 has 15 residues. V shed 2 bases, J shed 7 bases, and the junction held 10 bases outside the gene matches. The V gene's germline CDR1 is MNHEY and CDR2 SVGAGI.

CDR3 protein: CASSPLAGASYNEQFF. The CDR3 bases are TGCGCCAGCAGCCCACTAGCGGGGGCCTCCTACAATGAGCAGTTCTTC. The chain uses TRBV10-1 and TRBJ2-1, with 11 bases fitting TRBD2. With 6 bases clipped from V and 0 bases from J, the junction kept 4 bases outside the gene matches. The CDR3 spans 16 residues. CDR1 WNHNN and CDR2 SYGVQD come from the germline V gene (reference sequence).

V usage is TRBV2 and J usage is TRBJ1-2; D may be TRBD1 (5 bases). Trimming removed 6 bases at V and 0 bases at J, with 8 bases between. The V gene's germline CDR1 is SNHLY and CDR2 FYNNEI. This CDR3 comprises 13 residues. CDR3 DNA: TGTGCCAGCAGGGGGGACTCTAACTATGGCTACACCTTC. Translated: CASRGDSNYGYTF.

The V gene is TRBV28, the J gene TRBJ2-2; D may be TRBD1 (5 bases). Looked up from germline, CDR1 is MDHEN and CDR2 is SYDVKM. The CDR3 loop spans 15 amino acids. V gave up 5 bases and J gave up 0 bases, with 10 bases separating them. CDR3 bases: TGTGCCAGCAGTCCGTCGACAGCGAACACCGGGGAGCTGTTTTTT. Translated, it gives CASSPSTANTGELFF.

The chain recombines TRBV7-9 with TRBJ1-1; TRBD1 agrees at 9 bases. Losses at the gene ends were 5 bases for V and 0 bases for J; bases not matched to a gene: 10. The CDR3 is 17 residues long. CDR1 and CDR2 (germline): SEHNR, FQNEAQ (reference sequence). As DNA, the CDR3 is TGTGCCAGCAGCGCCAGACCGGGACAGGGTATGAACACTGAAGCTTTCTTT. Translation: CASSARPGQGMNTEAFF. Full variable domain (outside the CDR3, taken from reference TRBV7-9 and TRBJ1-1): DTGVSQNPRHKITKRGQNVTFRCDPISEHNRLYWYRQTLGQGPEFLTYFQNEAQLEKSRLLSDRFSAERPKGSFSTLEIQRTEQGDSAMYLCASSARPGQGMNTEAFFGQGTRLTVV.

DNA for the CDR3: TGTGCCAGCAGGGAGTTGTGGACAGGCTCCTACGAGCAGTACTTC. It specifies CASRELWTGSYEQYF. V usage is TRBV6-1 and J usage is TRBJ2-7, with 7 bases that match TRBD1. Germline trimming cut 6 bases from V and 0 bases from J; bases unmatched to any gene: 8. Germline CDR1 is MNHNS and CDR2 is SASEGT. CDR3 size: 15 residues.

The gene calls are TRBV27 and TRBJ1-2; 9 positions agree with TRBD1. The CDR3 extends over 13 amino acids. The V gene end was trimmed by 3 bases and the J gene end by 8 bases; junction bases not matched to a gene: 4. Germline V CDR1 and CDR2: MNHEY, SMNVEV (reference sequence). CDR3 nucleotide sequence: TGTGCCAGCAGTTTGGGACAGGGTTACGGCTACACCTTC. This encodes CASSLGQGYGYTF.

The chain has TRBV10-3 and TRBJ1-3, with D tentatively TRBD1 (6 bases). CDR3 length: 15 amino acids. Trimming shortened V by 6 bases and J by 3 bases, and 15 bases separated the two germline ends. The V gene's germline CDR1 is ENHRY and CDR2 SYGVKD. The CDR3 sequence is CAIRDSGVFGNTIYF. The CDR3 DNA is TGTGCCATCAGGGACAGCGGAGTTTTTGGAAACACCATATATTTT.

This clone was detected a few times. The CDR3 is CASSPAGNTEAFF. The CDR3 DNA sequence: TGTGCCAGCAGCCCGGCGGGGAACACTGAAGCTTTCTTT. The rearrangement joins TRBV13 to TRBJ1-1; D is ambiguous. Trimming took off 5 bases at V and 1 base at J, with 8 bases between the two ends. The CDR3 is 13 residues long. Germline V CDR1 and CDR2: PRHDT, FYEKMQ (reference sequence).

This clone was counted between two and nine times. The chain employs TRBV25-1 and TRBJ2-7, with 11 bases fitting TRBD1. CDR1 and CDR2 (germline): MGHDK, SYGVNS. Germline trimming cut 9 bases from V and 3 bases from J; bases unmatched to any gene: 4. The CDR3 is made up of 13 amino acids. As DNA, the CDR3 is TGTGCCAGGAAGGACAGGGGGCTCTACGAGCAGTACGTC. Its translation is CARKDRGLYEQYV.

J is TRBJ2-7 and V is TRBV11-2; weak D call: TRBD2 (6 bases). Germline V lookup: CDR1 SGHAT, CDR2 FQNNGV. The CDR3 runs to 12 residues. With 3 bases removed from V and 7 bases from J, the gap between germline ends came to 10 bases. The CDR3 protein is CASSLGGREQYF. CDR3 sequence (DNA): TGTGCCAGCAGCTTGGGAGGAAGAGAGCAGTACTTC. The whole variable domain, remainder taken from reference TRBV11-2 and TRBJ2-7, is EAGVAQSPRYKIIEKRQSVAFWCNPISGHATLYWYQQILGQGPKLLIQFQNNGVVDDSQLPKDRFSAERLKGVDSTLKIQPAKLEDSAVYLCASSLGGREQYFGPGTRLTVT.

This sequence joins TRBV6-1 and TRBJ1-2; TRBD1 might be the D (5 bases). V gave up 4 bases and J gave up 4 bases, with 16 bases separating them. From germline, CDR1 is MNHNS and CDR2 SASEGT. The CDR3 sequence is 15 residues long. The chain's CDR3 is CASSGLDQGPYGYTF. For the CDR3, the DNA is TGTGCCAGCAGTGGCCTCGACCAGGGCCCCTATGGCTACACCTTC.

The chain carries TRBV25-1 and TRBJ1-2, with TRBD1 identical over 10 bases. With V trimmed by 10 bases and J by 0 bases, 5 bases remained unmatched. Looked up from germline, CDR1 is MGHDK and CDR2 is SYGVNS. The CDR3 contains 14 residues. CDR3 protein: CAISDRGSNYGYTF. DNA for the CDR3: TGTGCCATCTCGGACAGGGGGTCTAACTATGGCTACACCTTC.

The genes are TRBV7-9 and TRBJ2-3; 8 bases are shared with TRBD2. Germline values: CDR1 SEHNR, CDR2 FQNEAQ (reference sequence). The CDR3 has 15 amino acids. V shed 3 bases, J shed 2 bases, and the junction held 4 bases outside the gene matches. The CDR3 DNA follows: TGTGCCAGCAGCTTTCCTAGCGGGTACACAGATACGCAGTATTTT. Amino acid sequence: CASSFPSGYTDTQYF.

This CDR3 reads CASRPTETLTYNEQFF. The CDR3 nucleotides read TGTGCCAGCAGACCGACAGAGACTCTTACCTACAATGAGCAGTTCTTC. The V call is TRBV6-6, the J call TRBJ2-1, with D perhaps TRBD1 (5 bases). V shed 6 bases and J shed 2 bases, with 17 bases lying between them. CDR3 length: 16 residues. Per germline, CDR1 MNHNY and CDR2 SVGAGI (reference sequence).

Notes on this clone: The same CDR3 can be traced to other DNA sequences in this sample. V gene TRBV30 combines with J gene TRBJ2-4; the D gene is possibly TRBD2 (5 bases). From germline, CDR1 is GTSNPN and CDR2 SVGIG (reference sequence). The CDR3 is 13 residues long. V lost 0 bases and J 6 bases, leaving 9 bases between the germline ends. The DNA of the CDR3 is TGTGCCTGGAGTGTACACCGGGGAAACATTCAGTACTTC. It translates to CAWSVHRGNIQYF.

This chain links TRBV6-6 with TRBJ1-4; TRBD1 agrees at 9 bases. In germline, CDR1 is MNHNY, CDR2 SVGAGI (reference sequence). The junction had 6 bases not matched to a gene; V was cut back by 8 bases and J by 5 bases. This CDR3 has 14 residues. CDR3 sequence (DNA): TGTGCCAGCTGTCGGGACAGGGAGAATGAAAAACTGTTTTTT. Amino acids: CASCRDRENEKLFF.